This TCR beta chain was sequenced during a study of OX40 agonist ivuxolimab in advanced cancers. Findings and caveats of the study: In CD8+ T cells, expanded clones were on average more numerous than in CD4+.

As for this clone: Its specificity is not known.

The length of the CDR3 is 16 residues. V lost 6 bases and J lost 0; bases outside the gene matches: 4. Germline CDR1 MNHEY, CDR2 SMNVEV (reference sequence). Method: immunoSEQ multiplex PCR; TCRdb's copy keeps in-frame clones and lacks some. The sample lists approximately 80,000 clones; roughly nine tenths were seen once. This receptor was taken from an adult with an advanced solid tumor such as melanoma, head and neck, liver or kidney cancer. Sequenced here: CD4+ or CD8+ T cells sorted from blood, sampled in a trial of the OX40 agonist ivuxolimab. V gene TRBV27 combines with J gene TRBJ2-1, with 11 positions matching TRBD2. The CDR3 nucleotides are TGTGCCAGCAGGCTAGCGGGGGGAAGCTCCTACAATGAGCAGTTCTTC. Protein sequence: CASRLAGGSSYNEQFF.